This T cell receptor beta chain was retrieved from a study of response to subunit inactivated influenza vaccine. Whole-study findings and limits: The authors proposed limited new T cell recruitment per seasonal influenza vaccination.

MiXCR, run by TCRdb on the RT-PCR reads, gives a single entry per CDR3 protein. The sample yields 650,000 or so distinct CDR3 sequences, 12% to 15% seen once. This clonotype has at least ten counts. Its cognate antigen is unknown. The CDR3 has 15 amino acids. V trimming: 5 bases; J trimming: 3 bases; junction bases outside the gene matches: 3. The TCR comes from a man in his forties or fifties who received an inactivated influenza vaccine. The source material was PBMCs from blood, sampled 14 to 15 days before vaccination. This sequence joins TRBV12-3 or TRBV12-4 and TRBJ2-1; 11 nucleotides match TRBD1. CDR3 in amino acids: CASSRTGGIYNEQFF. The CDR3 coding sequence is TGTGCCAGCAGTCGGACAGGGGGCATCTACAATGAGCAGTTCTTC.